A single T cell receptor beta chain is shown here with its context. The table lists this clonotype with many counts. What antigen it recognizes has not been identified. Nothing much larger sits one base from this clone, and base qualities are not available. This specimen's time point label, per the study, means: before trial treatment. The donors took part in RACIN, a single-arm, phase I, dose-escalation trial that combined nivolumab, ipilimumab, aspirin, low-dose cyclophosphamide and low-dose radiotherapy. Eligible patients had advanced, TIL-negative solid tumors. The source of the sample is a study of low-dose radiotherapy and immunotherapy resistance in tumors (dated by TCRdb to between 2021 and 2024). Background for the entire study: Patients in Cohort 1 were given 0.5 Gy per fraction every 2 weeks, and the prescribed total PTV dose was 6.5 Gy. For Cohort 2, the dose was 1 Gy per fraction given every two weeks, adding up to 13 Gy in total across 26 weeks. Aspirin 300 mg was taken orally once daily by patients for four cycles, starting on cycle 1 day 1. Cyclophosphamide 200 mg/m2 was administered intravenously every two weeks, one day before each radiation and immunotherapy administration. Eight patients were included in the translational analysis, namely three from the first dose cohort plus the first five from the second dose cohort. Nivolumab was administered intravenously as a 240 mg flat dose every two weeks, and ipilimumab was administered intravenously at 1 mg/kg every six weeks. Randomization of trial participants into treatment groups was not performed.

TCRdb shows the sequencer as Illumina HiSeq 2500. First-strand cDNA was synthesized using Superscript III and a set of TRAV- and TRBV-specific primers, so that both TCRalpha and TCRbeta chains were covered. TCRs were amplified for 20 to 25 PCR cycles with Phusion, using a constant-region primer paired with the adapter attached to the V primers. The isolated mRNA was amplified using the MessageAmp II aRNA Amplification Kit, with in vitro transcription performed for 16 hours at 37 degrees C. mRNA for TCR sequencing was isolated with the Dynabeads mRNA DIRECT Purification Kit. Indexed Illumina adapters were added in a second Phusion PCR of approximately 25 cycles, after which AMPure XP beads were used to purify the products. The study's processing was this. Custom Perl scripts pooled TCR sequences encoding the same protein, removed out-of-frame sequences and computed each clonotype's abundance. TCR sequences supported by only a single read were excluded from analysis. Repertoire metrics included Shannon entropy, Gini index, clonality, richness, and frequency of TCRs shared between repertoires. TCRdb reworked the public reads: Q25 trimming with fastp, MiXCR clone assembly, productive beta chains retained. Each CDR3 protein appears once, grouped with its most common genes and DNA. The V and J calls were not made by the authors but by TCRdb's processing. The sample table holds tens of thousands of distinct CDR3 sequences, of which roughly 19% were seen once. Less than 3.5% of the sample is in the top ten clones.

Material: PBMCs, obtained before treatment. The clonotype comes from a male donor with prostate cancer.

The sequenced DNA: TGCGCCAGCAGCGTAAGCGGGGGGATGTACAATGAGCAGTTCTTC. The translation is CASSVSGGMYNEQFF. Recombination connected TRBV4-3 to TRBJ2-1, and 9 bases in between align with TRBD2. From the cysteine through the phenylalanine, the CDR3 covers 15 amino acids. CDR3 DNA only is kept here, 45 bases in frame from base 1. The germline V gene supplies CDR1 LGHNA and CDR2 YSLEER. V trim: 5 bases; J trim: 4 bases; unmatched bases: 6.